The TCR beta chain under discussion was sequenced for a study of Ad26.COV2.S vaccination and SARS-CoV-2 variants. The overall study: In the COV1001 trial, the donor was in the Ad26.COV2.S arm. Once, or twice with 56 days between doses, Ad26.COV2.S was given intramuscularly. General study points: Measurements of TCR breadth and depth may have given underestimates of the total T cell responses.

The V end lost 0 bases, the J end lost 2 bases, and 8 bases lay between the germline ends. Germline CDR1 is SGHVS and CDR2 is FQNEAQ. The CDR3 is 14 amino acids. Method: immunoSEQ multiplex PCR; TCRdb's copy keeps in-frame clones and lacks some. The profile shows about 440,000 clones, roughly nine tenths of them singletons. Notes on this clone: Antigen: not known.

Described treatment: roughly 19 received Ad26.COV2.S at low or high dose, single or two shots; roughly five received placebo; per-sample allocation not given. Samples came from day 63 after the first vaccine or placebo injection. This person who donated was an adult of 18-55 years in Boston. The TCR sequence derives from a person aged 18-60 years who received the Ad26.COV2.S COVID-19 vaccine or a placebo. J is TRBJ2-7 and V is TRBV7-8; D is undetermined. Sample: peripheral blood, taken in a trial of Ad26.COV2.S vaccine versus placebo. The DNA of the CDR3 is TGTGCCAGCAGCTTAGCGGTTTCAGCCTACGAGCAGTACTTC. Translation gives CASSLAVSAYEQYF.